Described below is a single T cell receptor (beta chain) sequence and its context. Its antigen target is currently unknown. From each donor, a roughly 2.6 ml peripheral blood sample was collected into PAXgene tubes and stored at -80 degrees C. Without any T cell sorting, total RNA was extracted from whole blood using the PAXgene blood miRNA kit on an automated QIAcube. Peripheral blood from monozygotic twin pairs who were concordant or discordant for inflammatory bowel disease underwent deep TCRalpha and TCRbeta repertoire profiling using unique molecular barcoding. Smoking habits were recorded for all twin pairs, and individuals were classified as current, former or never smokers. The germline V gene specifies SGDLS as CDR1 and YYNGEE as CDR2. From cysteine to phenylalanine, the CDR3 is 15 amino acids long. DNA is not recorded here. The library relied on 5' RACE. For each TCR library, approximately 3.5 ug of total RNA was used. For each sample, cDNA was synthesized in eight separate reactions using SMARTScribe reverse transcriptase. Unique molecular identifiers containing a 6-nucleotide sample barcode were introduced through template switching during cDNA synthesis. Amplification of TCRalpha and TCRbeta cDNA involved two nested PCRs of 16 and 9 cycles, and each PCR was followed by bead purification. Before amplification, the cDNA was treated with uracil DNA-glycosylase and purified using the QIAquick PCR purification kit. The second PCR was the step at which Illumina TruSeq-compatible adapters and sample-specific barcodes were added. TapeStation and Qubit were used to check library quality and concentration, and roughly 4.8 ng of each library went into the pool. Pooled libraries were sequenced on an Illumina HiSeq2500 single-index Rapid Run with 2 x 100 bp reads and custom sequencing primers. Concerning the study's data processing: MiGEC version 1.2.6 was used for UMI-based consensus assembly, which corrected PCR and sequencing errors. MiXCR version 2.1.1 was used for V(D)J alignment, clonotype assembly and CDR3 extraction. Gene usage, clonotype sharing and MAIT/NKT TCR abundance were normalised by analysing the top 1000, 10 000 and 20 000 clonotypes per sample. After downsampling to 27 000 UMIs, diversity was calculated as the inverse Simpson index using the vegan R package. Statistical testing used paired Mann-Whitney U tests on the discordant twin pairs and applied Benjamini-Hochberg correction for multiple testing. Through TCRdb reprocessing, the reads give one entry per CDR3 protein sequence; DNA is omitted. TCRdb, rather than the study authors, made the V and J calls. Per the sample table, the count is under 150,000 distinct CDR3 sequences. The ten largest account for 2.4% of the sample.

This record belongs to a study of monozygotic twins with inflammatory bowel disease (dated by TCRdb to between 2019 and 2020). The study in broad terms: The full study comprised 28 monozygotic twin pairs: nine German pairs (four IBD-concordant, five IBD-discordant) and 19 IBD-discordant Danish pairs. Each individual had, on average, about 151 000 unique TCRalpha sequences and 181 000 unique TCRbeta sequences available for analysis. Disease-associated traits were sought mainly through comparisons between IBD patients and their genetically identical healthy co-twins within discordant pairs. The paper's findings and limits, for the study overall: Measured by the inverse Simpson index, TCRbeta repertoire diversity was lower in IBD patients than in their healthy co-twins. Repertoire similarity did not differ between concordant and discordant twins, which could be due to limited statistical power. Because patients were on differing immunosuppressive treatments, the repertoires may have picked up extra background noise and inter-individual variability. Compared with healthy twins, IBD patients had fewer clonotypes in common with other individuals, a difference most pronounced in patients showing signs of disease activity. Distinction between different T cell subtypes could not be achieved in the analysis. The results gave no support for a single strong signal or clonotype linked to IBD.

The sequence links TRBV9 to TRBJ2-5; TCRdb's D call of TRBD1 is untestable without DNA. Sequencing was carried out using blood. The TCR comes from a human donor with ulcerative colitis or Crohn's disease, or a healthy co-twin of an affected twin (not recorded which). The CDR3 protein sequence reads: CASSVMGGDGETQYF.